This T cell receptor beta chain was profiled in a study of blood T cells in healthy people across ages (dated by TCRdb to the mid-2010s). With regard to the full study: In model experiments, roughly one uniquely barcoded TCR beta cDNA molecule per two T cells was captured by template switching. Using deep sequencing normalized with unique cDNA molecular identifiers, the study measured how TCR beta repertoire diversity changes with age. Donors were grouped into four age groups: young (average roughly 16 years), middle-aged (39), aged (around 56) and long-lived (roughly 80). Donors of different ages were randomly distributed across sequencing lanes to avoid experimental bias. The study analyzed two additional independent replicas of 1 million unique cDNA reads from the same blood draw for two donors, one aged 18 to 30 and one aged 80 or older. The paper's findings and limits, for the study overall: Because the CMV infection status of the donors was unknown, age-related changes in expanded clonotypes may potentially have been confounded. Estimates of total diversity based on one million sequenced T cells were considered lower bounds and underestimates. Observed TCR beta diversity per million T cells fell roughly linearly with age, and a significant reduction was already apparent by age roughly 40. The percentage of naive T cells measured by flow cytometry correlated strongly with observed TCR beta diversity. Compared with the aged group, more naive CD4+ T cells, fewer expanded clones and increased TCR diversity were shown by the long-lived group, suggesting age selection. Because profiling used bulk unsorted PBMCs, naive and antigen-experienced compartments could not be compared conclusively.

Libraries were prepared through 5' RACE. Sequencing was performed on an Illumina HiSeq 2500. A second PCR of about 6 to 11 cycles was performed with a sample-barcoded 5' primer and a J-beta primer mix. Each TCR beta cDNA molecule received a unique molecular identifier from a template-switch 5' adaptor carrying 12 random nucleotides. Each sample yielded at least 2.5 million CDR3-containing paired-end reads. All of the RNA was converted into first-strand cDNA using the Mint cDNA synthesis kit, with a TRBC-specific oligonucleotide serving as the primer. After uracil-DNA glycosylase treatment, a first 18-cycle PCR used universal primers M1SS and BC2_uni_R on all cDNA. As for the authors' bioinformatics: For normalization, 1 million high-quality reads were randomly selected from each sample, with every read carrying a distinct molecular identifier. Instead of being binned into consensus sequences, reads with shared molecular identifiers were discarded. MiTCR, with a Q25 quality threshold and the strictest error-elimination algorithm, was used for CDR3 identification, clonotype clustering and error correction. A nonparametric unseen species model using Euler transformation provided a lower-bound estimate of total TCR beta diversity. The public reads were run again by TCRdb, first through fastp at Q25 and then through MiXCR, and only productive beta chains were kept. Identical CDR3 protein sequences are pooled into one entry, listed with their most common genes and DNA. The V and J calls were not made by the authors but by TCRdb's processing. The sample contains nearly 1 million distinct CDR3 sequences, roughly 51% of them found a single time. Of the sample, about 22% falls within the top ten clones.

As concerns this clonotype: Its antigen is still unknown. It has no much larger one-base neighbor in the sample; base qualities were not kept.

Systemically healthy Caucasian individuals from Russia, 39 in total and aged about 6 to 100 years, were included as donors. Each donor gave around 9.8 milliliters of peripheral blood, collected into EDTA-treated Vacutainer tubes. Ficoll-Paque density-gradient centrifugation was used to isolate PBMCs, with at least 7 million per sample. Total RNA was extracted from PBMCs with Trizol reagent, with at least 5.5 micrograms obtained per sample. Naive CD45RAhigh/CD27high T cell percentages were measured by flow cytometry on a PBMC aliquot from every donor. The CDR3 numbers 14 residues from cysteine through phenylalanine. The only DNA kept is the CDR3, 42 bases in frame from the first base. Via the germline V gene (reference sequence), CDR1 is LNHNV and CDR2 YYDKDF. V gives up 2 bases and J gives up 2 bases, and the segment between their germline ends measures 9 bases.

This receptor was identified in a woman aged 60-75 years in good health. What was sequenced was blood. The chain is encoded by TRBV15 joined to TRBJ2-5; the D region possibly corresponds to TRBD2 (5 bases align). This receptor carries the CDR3 CATSRTKRQETQYF. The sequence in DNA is TGTGCCACCAGCAGAACAAAGCGGCAAGAGACCCAGTACTTC.